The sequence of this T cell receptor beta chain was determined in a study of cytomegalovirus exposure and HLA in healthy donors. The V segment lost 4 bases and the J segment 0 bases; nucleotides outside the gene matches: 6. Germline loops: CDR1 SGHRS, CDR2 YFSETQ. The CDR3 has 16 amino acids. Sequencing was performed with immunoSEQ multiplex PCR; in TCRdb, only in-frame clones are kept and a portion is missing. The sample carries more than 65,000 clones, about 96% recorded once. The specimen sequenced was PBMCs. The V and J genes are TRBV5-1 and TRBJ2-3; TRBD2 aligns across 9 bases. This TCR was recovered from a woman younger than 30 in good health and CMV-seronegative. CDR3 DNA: TGCGCCAGCAGCGTGCCTAGCGGGATGAGCACAGATACGCAGTATTTT. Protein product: CASSVPSGMSTDTQYF.